This TCR beta chain emerged from a study of blood T cell repertoires in COVID-19. This clone was recorded once. The CDR3 covers 14 residues. V lost 2 bases and J 8 bases, leaving 15 bases between the germline ends. Germline CDR1 is LGHNA and CDR2 is YSLEER. TCRdb's table, derived via immunoSEQ multiplex PCR, lists solely in-frame clones and lacks some. The repertoire holds around 180,000 clones, roughly 80% seen once, with roughly 12% in the top ten. Sample: PBMCs or T cells enriched from blood (not recorded which). The TCR sequence derives from a man aged 50-59 years who had recovered from COVID-19. The genes are TRBV4-3 and TRBJ1-2, with unresolved D. CDR3 protein: CASSQTGEQRGYTF. In DNA form, the CDR3 reads TGCGCCAGCAGCCAAACCGGGGAGCAGCGAGGCTACACCTTC.